These T cell receptor beta chains were read from a single sample in a study of T-cell memory formation after mild COVID-19. TCRdb analysed the 5' RACE reads with MiXCR anew, one entry per CDR3 protein. The data contain roughly 480,000 distinct CDR3 sequences, 20% to 30% of them singletons. Sequenced sample: PBMCs or a T cell subset sorted from them (not recorded which). The receptors here all came from an adult woman who had mild COVID-19 (a few samples of this study predate the infection). Cell type and time point are not known. Both conserved end residues are part of each CDR3. A D gene is named only where the DNA matches it firmly. Part of the rows lack a size; the others show once, few, many or a class for expanded clones.

TRBD1 | TRBJ1-1 | TRBV12-3/TRBV12-4 | . | CASSLEDRVTEAFF | TGTGCCAGCAGTTTAGAGGACAGGGTCACTGAAGCTTTCTTT
TRBD1 | TRBJ1-5 | TRBV7-9 | few | CASSKTGTDFPQHF | TGTGCCAGCAGCAAAACCGGGACAGACTTCCCCCAGCATTTT
. | TRBJ2-7 | TRBV20-1 | once | CSASRVYEQYF | TGCAGTGCTAGTCGAGTCTACGAGCAGTACTTC
TRBD1 | TRBJ2-3 | TRBV6-5 | few | CASNPNGGTGVDSDTQYF | TGTGCCAGCAATCCAAATGGGGGGACAGGGGTCGATTCAGATACGCAGTATTTT
TRBD1 | TRBJ2-3 | TRBV29-1 | few | CSVAPGQTTDTQYF | TGCAGCGTGGCCCCGGGACAGACCACAGATACGCAGTATTTT
. | TRBJ2-2 | TRBV6-5 | few | CASSYSGRSAGELFF | TGTGCCAGCAGTTACTCAGGGCGCTCCGCCGGGGAGCTGTTTTTT
TRBD1 | TRBJ2-7 | TRBV19 | once | CASRGGQGSVYEQYF | TGTGCCAGTAGGGGGGGACAGGGCAGTGTCTACGAGCAGTACTTC
. | TRBJ1-2 | TRBV11-2 | . | CASSFGQGLLYGYTF | TGTGCCAGCAGCTTTGGCCAGGGTCTCCTTTATGGCTACACCTTC
TRBD2 | TRBJ2-3 | TRBV3-1 | once | CASSQARAGDADTQYF | TGTGCCAGCAGCCAGGCTCGAGCGGGGGACGCAGATACGCAGTATTTT
TRBD1 | TRBJ1-1 | TRBV7-9 | few | CASSRQGSNTEAFF | TGTGCCAGCAGCCGACAGGGGTCGAACACTGAAGCTTTCTTT
. | TRBJ2-1 | TRBV4-1 | few | CASSQGSGGSSHEQFF | TGCGCCAGCAGCCAAGGGTCGGGGGGCAGCAGTCATGAGCAGTTCTTC
. | TRBJ2-7 | TRBV12-5 | many | CASGFSGGHTEQYF | TGTGCTAGTGGGTTCTCCGGGGGACATACCGAGCAGTACTTC
. | TRBJ2-7 | TRBV19 | . | CASSITTGPLDEQYF | TGTGCCAGTAGTATAACTACAGGGCCCCTTGACGAGCAGTACTTC
. | TRBJ1-1 | TRBV12-3/TRBV12-4 | . | CASSSEMNTEAFF | TGTGCCAGCAGTTCGGAGATGAACACTGAAGCTTTCTTT
. | TRBJ2-2 | TRBV24-1 | . | CATSDARGPSSGELFF | TGTGCCACCAGTGATGCCCGGGGACCTTCTTCCGGGGAGCTGTTTTTT
. | TRBJ2-5 | TRBV7-7 | . | CASSLGGFPETQYF | TGTGCTAGCTCCCTAGGGGGTTTCCCAGAGACCCAGTACTTC
TRBD2 | TRBJ2-7 | TRBV5-1 | few | CASSLGTSGKGQYF | TGCGCCAGCAGCTTGGGGACTAGCGGGAAGGGGCAGTACTTC
TRBD1 | TRBJ1-2 | TRBV5-6 | . | CASSSSDRVNYGYTF | TGTGCCAGCAGCTCCTCGGACAGGGTAAACTATGGCTACACCTTC
TRBD2 | TRBJ2-1 | TRBV7-8 | . | CASSKEGQTSGGADNEQFF | TGTGCCAGCAGCAAAGAGGGCCAGACTAGCGGGGGGGCAGATAATGAGCAGTTCTTC
TRBD1 | TRBJ1-5 | TRBV6-1 | few | CASRGTDYQPQHF | TGTGCCAGCAGAGGGACAGATTATCAGCCCCAGCATTTT
TRBD2 | TRBJ2-7 | TRBV7-8 | . | CASSLGLAGGGGDEQYF | TGTGCCAGCAGCTTAGGTCTAGCGGGAGGGGGAGGTGACGAGCAGTACTTC
TRBD1 | TRBJ2-2 | TRBV24-1 | . | CATSDSGTGPTGELFF | TGTGCCACCAGTGACTCCGGGACAGGCCCCACCGGGGAGCTGTTTTTT